The next 28 T cell receptor beta chains were all read from a single sample in a study of OX40 agonist ivuxolimab in advanced cancers. Measured with immunoSEQ multiplex PCR; TCRdb has only the in-frame clones, and not every one. The repertoire holds under 65,000 clones, 75% to 95% seen once, with about 0.4% in the top ten. The sample was CD4+ or CD8+ T cells sorted from blood, taken in a trial of the OX40 agonist ivuxolimab. Receptor source: an adult with an advanced solid tumor such as melanoma, head and neck, liver or kidney cancer.

The gene calls are TRBV10-3 and TRBJ2-1, with D possibly being TRBD1 or TRBD2 (5 bases each). There are 14 residues in the CDR3. Germline CDR1 ENHRY, CDR2 SYGVKD. The V end lost 7 bases, the J end lost 4 bases, and 14 bases lay between the germline ends. CDR3 sequence reads: CAIKVGALYNEQFF. In DNA, the CDR3 is TGTGCCATCAAAGTCGGGGCCTTGTACAATGAGCAGTTCTTC.

The chain links TRBV7-2 to TRBJ2-1, with 14 bases aligning to TRBD2. The ends lost 4 bases at V and 8 bases at J; junction bases unmatched: 7. This CDR3 is 16 amino acids long. The germline V gene encodes CDR1 SGHTA and CDR2 FQGNSA. DNA of the CDR3: TGTGCCAGCAGCTCGAGACTAGCGGGAGGGGTCGATGAGCAGTTCTTC. It translates to CASSSRLAGGVDEQFF. The entire variable domain, with the rest obtained from reference TRBV7-2 and TRBJ2-1, is as follows: GAGVSQSPSNKVTEKGKDVELRCDPISGHTALYWYRQSLGQGLEFLIYFQGNSAPDKSGLPSDRFSAERTGGSVSTLTIQRTQQEDSAVYLCASSSRLAGGVDEQFFGPGTRLTVL.

The chain uses TRBV6-1 and TRBJ1-5, with TRBD1 identical over 8 bases. Germline lookup yields CDR1 MNHNS and CDR2 SASEGT. CDR3 length equals 15 residues. After removal of 7 bases from V and 3 bases from J, the junction contained 8 bases not matched to a gene. CDR3 nucleotide sequence: TGTGCCAGCACCTCGACAGGGGATGTCAATCAGCCCCAGCATTTT. This codes for CASTSTGDVNQPQHF.

The chain is built from TRBV12-5 and TRBJ2-1; D is perhaps TRBD2 (5 bases). CDR3 length: 11 amino acids. V lost 5 bases and J lost 10, with 9 bases in between. Germline lookup yields CDR1 LGHNT and CDR2 FRNRAP. This CDR3 is CASGRGYEQFF. The CDR3, as DNA: TGTGCTAGTGGTCGGGGATACGAGCAGTTCTTC.

The chain links TRBV9 to TRBJ2-7; 10 nucleotides match TRBD2. Unmatched junction bases numbered 5, after V lost 3 bases and J lost 2 bases. This CDR3 is built from 15 residues. The germline V gene has CDR1 SGDLS and CDR2 YYNGEE. In DNA, the CDR3 is TGTGCCAGCAGCGGGGGACTAGCGAATACCTACGAGCAGTACTTC. Amino acid sequence: CASSGGLANTYEQYF.

The chain is built from TRBV9 and TRBJ1-1; a weak D match, TRBD1 (6 bases). The V and J ends lost 3 bases and 10 bases respectively, with 25 bases between them. CDR3 size: 16 residues. Germline assignment: CDR1 SGDLS and CDR2 YYNGEE. CDR3 amino acids: CASSANGGGGSTGAFF. In nucleotides, the CDR3 is TGTGCCAGCAGCGCGAATGGCGGGGGGGGCAGTACGGGAGCTTTCTTT.

This chain uses TRBV5-1 with TRBJ2-3, with D possibly being TRBD1 (5 bases). CDR1 is SGHRS and CDR2 is YFSETQ in the germline V gene. The V and J ends lost 5 bases and 2 bases respectively, with 18 bases between them. The CDR3 covers 16 residues. The DNA for the CDR3 is TGCGCCAGCAGTAAAAATTCGCAGGGTTCCACAGATACGCAGTATTTT. Its protein product is CASSKNSQGSTDTQYF.

V usage is TRBV11-2 and J usage is TRBJ2-7; possibly TRBD1 or TRBD2 for D (7 bases each). The germline gives CDR1 SGHAT, CDR2 FQNNGV. V dropped 1 base and J dropped 1 base, with 11 bases sitting between them. The CDR3 totals 15 residues. CDR3 amino acids: CASSLGQGGSYEQYF. The CDR3 coding sequence is TGTGCCAGCAGCTTAGGACAGGGAGGGTCCTACGAGCAGTACTTC.

The chain joins TRBV6-4 to TRBJ2-1; a possible D gene is TRBD2 (6 bases). Germline-derived CDR1 and CDR2 are MRHNA and SNTAGT. Trimming removed 10 bases at V and 5 bases at J, with 15 bases between. This CDR3 contains 13 residues. The CDR3 DNA follows: TGTGCCACCGCGACGGGAGTAAACAATGAGCAGTTCTTC. It specifies CATATGVNNEQFF.

Of note for this clone: One junction end disagrees with the germline gene, perhaps due to a read error. V is TRBV5-1 and J is TRBJ2-1, with D hard to call. The CDR3 has 15 amino acids. Germline lookup yields CDR1 SGHRS and CDR2 YFSETQ. The CDR3 reads CASSSGMGIYNGQFF. CDR3 in DNA: TGCGCCAGCAGCTCGGGCATGGGCATATACAATGGGCAGTTCTTC.

The V and J genes are TRBV7-2 and TRBJ1-4; the match to TRBD1 covers 10 bases. With 5 bases clipped from V and 8 bases from J, the junction kept 8 bases outside the gene matches. From germline, CDR1 is SGHTA and CDR2 FQGNSA. CDR3 length: 15 amino acids. CDR3 in amino acids: CASSGGQGGNEKLFF. The CDR3 DNA follows: TGTGCCAGCAGCGGCGGACAGGGGGGTAACGAAAAACTGTTTTTT.

This chain uses TRBV29-1 with TRBJ2-1; 8 bases line up with TRBD2. The ends lost 6 bases at V and 6 bases at J; junction bases unmatched: 10. Per the germline V gene, CDR1 is SQVTM and CDR2 is ANQGSEA. This CDR3 comprises 14 residues. The CDR3 sequence is CSVVNQRELNEQFF. The DNA for the CDR3 is TGCAGCGTGGTAAACCAGCGGGAGCTCAATGAGCAGTTCTTC.

The chain uses TRBV19 and TRBJ2-1, with 9 bases matching TRBD1. The CDR3 runs to 12 residues. The V gene's germline CDR1 is LNHDA and CDR2 SQIVND (reference sequence). J lost 8 bases, V lost 6 bases, and 2 bases had no gene match. The CDR3 DNA reads as TGTGCCAGTAGGACAGGGGGGGATGAGCAGTTCTTC. Translating gives CASRTGGDEQFF.

CDR3 nucleotide sequence: TGTGCCAGCAGTGAACTTGGGGGAGTCGGCACAGATACGCAGTATTTT. This sequence encodes CASSELGGVGTDTQYF. V is TRBV2 and J is TRBJ2-3; D assignment may be TRBD1 or TRBD2 (5 bases each). V was pared by 2 bases and J by 1 base, with 13 bases between. Germline lookup yields CDR1 SNHLY and CDR2 FYNNEI. The CDR3 is made up of 16 amino acids.

The chain joins TRBV9 to TRBJ1-5; maybe TRBD1 (5 bases). Per the germline V gene, CDR1 is SGDLS and CDR2 is YYNGEE. The CDR3 sequence is 14 residues long. The V and J ends lost 2 bases and 0 bases respectively, with 6 bases between them. CDR3 in amino acids: CASSVDSSNQPQHF. The CDR3, as DNA: TGTGCCAGCAGCGTCGACAGTAGCAATCAGCCCCAGCATTTT.

The rearrangement links TRBV15 to TRBJ1-6, with D unresolved. Trimming cost V 0 bases and J 14 bases, with 11 bases left between them. CDR3 length: 13 amino acids. Per germline, CDR1 LNHNV and CDR2 YYDKDF (reference sequence). This chain's CDR3 is CATSRDPGVALHF. As DNA, the CDR3 is TGTGCCACCAGCAGAGATCCTGGGGTTGCCCTCCACTTT. Variable domain in full (rest from reference TRBV15 and TRBJ1-6): DAMVIQNPRYQVTQFGKPVTLSCSQTLNHNVMYWYQQKSSQAPKLLFHYYDKDFNNEADTPDNFQSRRPNTSFCFLDIRSPGLGDTAMYLCATSRDPGVALHFGNGTRLTVT.

This chain uses TRBV7-8 with TRBJ2-1; 14 bases align to TRBD2. The junction had 13 bases not matched to a gene; V was cut back by 5 bases and J by 4 bases. The CDR3 loop spans 19 amino acids. Germline CDR1 SGHVS, CDR2 FQNEAQ. The DNA for the CDR3 is TGTGCCAGCAGCCGATACTCCGGGACTAGCGGGAGTCGGTACAATGAGCAGTTCTTC. This encodes CASSRYSGTSGSRYNEQFF.

The chain recombines TRBV27 with TRBJ2-3; 7 bases agree with TRBD2. The V segment lost 6 bases and the J segment 0 bases; nucleotides outside the gene matches: 3. CDR1 and CDR2 from the germline V gene are MNHEY and SMNVEV (reference sequence). The CDR3 loop spans 14 amino acids. The CDR3 is CASRLADSTDTQYF. CDR3 DNA: TGTGCCAGCAGGCTAGCGGACAGCACAGATACGCAGTATTTT.

This chain links TRBV5-4 with TRBJ2-5; the D gene is possibly TRBD2 (6 bases). Between the trimmed V and J ends, which lost 4 bases and 5 bases, there was a span of 12 bases. From germline, CDR1 is SGHNT and CDR2 YYREEE (reference sequence). The CDR3 has 13 residues. The CDR3: CASSETGVETQYF. CDR3 nucleotide sequence: TGTGCCAGCAGCGAGACGGGAGTTGAGACCCAGTACTTC.

V usage is TRBV19 and J usage is TRBJ1-2; perhaps TRBD1 as D (6 bases). CDR3 length equals 14 residues. Germline V lookup: CDR1 LNHDA, CDR2 SQIVND (reference sequence). V was shortened by 6 bases and J by 7 bases, with 18 bases between the two germline ends. In DNA form, the CDR3 reads TGTGCCAGTAGCAATATCTACAGGGCTCGTGGCTACACCTTC. Translation: CASSNIYRARGYTF.

V and J are TRBV10-3 and TRBJ2-5, with D perhaps matching TRBD1 (6 bases). The closer fit of TRBJ2-7 to the DNA end suggests the J call may be wrong. The CDR3 spans 14 residues. CDR1 and CDR2 from the germline V gene are ENHRY and SYGVKD. The CDR3: CAIRNRDGPYEQYF. The CDR3, as DNA: TGTGCCATCAGGAACAGGGATGGTCCCTACGAGCAGTACTTC.

J is TRBJ2-7 and V is TRBV5-6; 11 nucleotides match TRBD2. The trim removed 4 bases at V and 7 bases at J, leaving 7 bases unmatched. CDR1 and CDR2 from the germline V gene are SGHDT and YYEEEE. CDR3 length: 14 amino acids. This chain's CDR3 is CASSLGLAGREQYF. Written as DNA, the CDR3 is TGTGCCAGCAGCCTCGGACTAGCGGGTCGTGAGCAGTACTTC.

V and J are TRBV5-5 and TRBJ2-7; 9 bases fit TRBD1. Trimming at V came to 0 bases and at J to 3 bases, leaving 4 bases not matched to a gene. Germline V gives CDR1 SGHKS, CDR2 YYEKEE (reference sequence). The CDR3 length is 15 residues. CDR3 DNA sequence: TGTGCCAGCAGCTTGGGGACAGGGGAGCTCTACGAGCAGTACTTC. Translation gives CASSLGTGELYEQYF.

The V and J genes are TRBV19 and TRBJ1-2, with 8 bases aligning to TRBD1. From germline, CDR1 is LNHDA and CDR2 SQIVND (reference sequence). CDR3 length equals 15 residues. J lost 3 bases, V lost 8 bases, and 11 bases had no gene match. This chain's CDR3 is CASSIRTGKDYGYTF. The DNA for the CDR3 is TGTGCCAGTTCAATAAGGACAGGGAAGGACTATGGCTACACCTTC.

The V and J genes are TRBV7-2 and TRBJ2-3, with TRBD1 identical over 7 bases. Trimming took 5 bases from V and 6 from J; bases not matched to a gene: 5. In germline, CDR1 is SGHTA, CDR2 FQGNSA. This CDR3 contains 13 residues. This CDR3 reads CASSPLQGDTQYF. As DNA, the CDR3 is TGTGCCAGCAGCCCCCTACAGGGGGATACGCAGTATTTT. Full variable domain (outside the CDR3, taken from reference TRBV7-2 and TRBJ2-3): GAGVSQSPSNKVTEKGKDVELRCDPISGHTALYWYRQSLGQGLEFLIYFQGNSAPDKSGLPSDRFSAERTGGSVSTLTIQRTQQEDSAVYLCASSPLQGDTQYFGPGTRLTVL.

The V and J genes are TRBV10-3 and TRBJ2-3, with 10 positions matching TRBD2. The CDR3 runs 13 residues. CDR1 is ENHRY and CDR2 is SYGVKD in the germline V gene. V trimming: 3 bases; J trimming: 11 bases; junction bases outside the gene matches: 5. CDR3 DNA sequence: TGTGCCATCAGTGAAACAGCGGGAGGGATGCAGTATTTT. This codes for CAISETAGGMQYF.

The chain joins TRBV19 to TRBJ1-2; 7 nucleotides align to TRBD1. Trimming at V came to 4 bases and at J to 8 bases, leaving 13 bases not matched to a gene. The CDR3 sequence is 15 residues long. Germline V gives CDR1 LNHDA, CDR2 SQIVND (reference sequence). The CDR3 here is CASSTSGTVSYGYTF. DNA of the CDR3: TGTGCCAGTAGTACCTCCGGGACAGTCTCCTACGGCTACACCTTC.

The V gene is TRBV6-5, the J gene TRBJ2-7; 7 bases match TRBD2. Germline lookup yields CDR1 MNHEY and CDR2 SVGAGI. The CDR3 totals 15 residues. V lost 0 bases to trimming and J lost 3 bases; unmatched junction nucleotides: 5. The DNA of the CDR3 is TGTGCCAGCAGTTACTCCGAGCGCGGGAGCTACGAGCAGTACTTC. Protein: CASSYSERGSYEQYF.